One sample yielded the 5 T cell receptor beta chains listed below, sequenced in a study of blood T cell repertoires in COVID-19. The data were produced by immunoSEQ multiplex PCR, yet TCRdb's version contains in-frame clones alone and is incomplete. The data contain about 400,000 clones, about 90% of them seen just once; the ten biggest clones take up approximately 2%. The specimen sequenced was PBMCs or T cells enriched from blood (not recorded which). These receptors were obtained from a woman under 30 with acute COVID-19.

The genes are TRBV23-1 and TRBJ2-7; maybe TRBD1 (7 bases). TRBV23-1 belongs to the ORF category, with a function that is uncertain. Trimming took 7 bases from V and 2 from J, leaving 24 bases between them. The CDR3 is 17 residues long. CDR3 sequence: CASKGGQINFLTYEQYF. The CDR3 DNA sequence: TGCGCCAGCAAGGGGGGACAGATCAATTTCCTGACCTACGAGCAGTACTTC.

The table lists this clone with a count of one. The chain combines TRBV7-8 with TRBJ2-3, with 9 bases identical to TRBD2. J lost 1 base, V lost 1 base, and 18 bases had no gene match. Germline CDR1 and CDR2: SGHVS and FQNEAQ. The CDR3 loop spans 21 amino acids. The CDR3 sequence: CASSLGPGVAGVRKGTDTQYF. The CDR3 DNA sequence: TGTGCCAGCAGCTTAGGGCCCGGTGTAGCGGGGGTCCGAAAAGGCACAGATACGCAGTATTTT. Drawing the rest from reference TRBV7-8 and TRBJ2-3, the complete variable domain is GAGVSQSPRYKVAKRGQDVALRCDPISGHVSLFWYQQALGQGPEFLTYFQNEAQLDKSGLPSDRFFAERPEGSVSTLKIQRTQQEDSAVYLCASSLGPGVAGVRKGTDTQYFGPGTRLTVL.

The rearrangement uses TRBV18 and TRBJ2-2, with D hard to call. The CDR3 sequence is 13 residues long. Germline V gene lookup returns CDR1 KGHSH and CDR2 LQKENI. V lost 0 bases and J 5 bases, leaving 4 bases between the germline ends. The CDR3 is CASSPPRTGELFF. The CDR3 DNA follows: TGTGCCAGCTCACCACCGAGGACCGGGGAGCTGTTTTTT. The variable domain in full, with the rest retrieved from reference TRBV18 and TRBJ2-2, is NAGVMQNPRHLVRRRGQEARLRCSPMKGHSHVYWYRQLPEEGLKFMVYLQKENIIDESGMPKERFSAEFPKEGPSILRIQQVVRGDSAAYFCASSPPRTGELFFGEGSRLTVL.

The CDR3 loop is CASSPPDIAYGYTF. CDR3 in DNA: TGTGCCAGCTCACCACCGGACATCGCCTATGGCTACACCTTC. This sequence joins TRBV18 and TRBJ1-2; TRBD1 is a possible D gene (5 bases). CDR3 length equals 14 residues. V lost 0 bases and J lost 4, with 9 bases in between. In germline, CDR1 is KGHSH, CDR2 LQKENI.

This chain uses TRBV29-1 with TRBJ2-2, with 8 bases that match TRBD1. Germline CDR1 SQVTM, CDR2 ANQGSEA. The junction had 5 bases not matched to a gene; V was cut back by 5 bases and J by 3 bases. This CDR3 region has 14 residues. The CDR3 spells CSVLQGAHTGELFF. CDR3 bases: TGCAGCGTTCTGCAGGGGGCTCACACCGGGGAGCTGTTTTTT.